Described below is a single T cell receptor (beta chain) sequence and its context. Its specificity is not known. Clones were sequenced by immunoSEQ multiplex PCR, and TCRdb holds only the in-frame ones, with some missing. The sample includes nearly 80,000 clones, over 75% seen only once; the top ten take 20% to 25%. This CDR3 has 15 amino acids. Trimming took 4 bases from V and 4 from J, leaving 15 bases between them. The germline V gene has CDR1 SGHTA and CDR2 FQGNSA. This record comes from a study of T cell responses to AZD1222 COVID-19 vaccine. Study-level results: Baseline serology detected seropositivity in only 5 to 7 AZD1222 recipients. Vaccination with two AZD1222 doses was followed by a rise in Spike-specific TCR breadth and depth. No day 14 peak samples; only post-peak repertoires were characterized. In a largely white British group with more females than males, clonal diversity was possibly underestimated.

The chain is built from TRBV7-2 and TRBJ2-3; the D gene is possibly TRBD2 (5 bases). The receptor's source is an adult in good health. Sequencing was performed on peripheral blood, taken on day 0 of AZD1222 vaccination. The CDR3 sequence: CASSYSGLGADTQYF. For the CDR3, the DNA is TGTGCCAGCAGCTACAGCGGACTCGGGGCAGATACGCAGTATTTT. Together with reference TRBV7-2 and TRBJ2-3, the CDR3 gives the full variable domain: GAGVSQSPSNKVTEKGKDVELRCDPISGHTALYWYRQSLGQGLEFLIYFQGNSAPDKSGLPSDRFSAERTGGSVSTLTIQRTQQEDSAVYLCASSYSGLGADTQYFGPGTRLTVL.